This entry is about one T cell receptor beta chain. Its target is not known. This entry comes from a study of shared clonotypes between healthy human individuals. Study-level results: At large depth, rarefaction still showed sorted-subset sequencing to be incomplete.

CDR1 and CDR2 from the germline V gene are SNHLY and FYNNEI. V lost 7 bases to trimming and J lost 8 bases; unmatched junction nucleotides: 8. The CDR3 covers 15 residues. Clones were sequenced by immunoSEQ multiplex PCR, and TCRdb holds only the in-frame ones, with some missing. The repertoire consists of over a million clones, with approximately 78% occurring once and the leading ten covering approximately 0.5%. This sequence was found in a man between 18 and 35 years old in good health. Some clones in this sample may be carry-over from other donors' samples. The source material was memory CD4+ T cells from PBMCs. The sample's subset: CD45RA-negative fraction. V usage is TRBV2 and J usage is TRBJ2-1, with TRBD2 matching 13 bases. CDR3 in amino acids: CASKTTSGRAYEQFF. As DNA, the CDR3 is TGTGCCAGCAAGACCACTAGCGGGAGGGCCTATGAGCAGTTCTTC.